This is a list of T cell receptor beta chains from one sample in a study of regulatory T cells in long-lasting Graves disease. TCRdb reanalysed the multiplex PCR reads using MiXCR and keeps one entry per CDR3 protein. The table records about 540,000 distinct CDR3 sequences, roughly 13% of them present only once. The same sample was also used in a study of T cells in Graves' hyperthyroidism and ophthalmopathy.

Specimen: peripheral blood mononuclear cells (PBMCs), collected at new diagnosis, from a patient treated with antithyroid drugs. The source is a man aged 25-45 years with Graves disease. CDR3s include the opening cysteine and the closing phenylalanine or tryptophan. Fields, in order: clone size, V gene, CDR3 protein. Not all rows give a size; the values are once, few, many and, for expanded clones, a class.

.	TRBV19	CASSNPGPRNEQFF
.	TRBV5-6	CASSYRGRVTGELFF
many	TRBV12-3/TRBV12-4	CASSFRLTGWGTEAFF
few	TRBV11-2	CASGLQAGNSITSYEQYF
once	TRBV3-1	CASSFPLGGSSYNEQFF
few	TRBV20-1	CSVLDGRSYGYTF
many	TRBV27	CATGTRNSYEQYF
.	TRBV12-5	CASARAGKQPQHF
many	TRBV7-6	CASSATGTGAGEQHF
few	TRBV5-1	CASSLNSAADTRYF
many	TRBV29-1	CSVVPSGRRISNEQFF
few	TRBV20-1	CSGEGPKTSGSTDTQYF
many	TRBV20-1	CSARGAGQPQHF
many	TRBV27	CATSDGTGGYEQYF
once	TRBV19	CASSRGQGDGELFF
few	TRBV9	CASSLQGAFYNEQFF
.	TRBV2	CASPGTGVSGANVLTF
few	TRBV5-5	CASSLRGAVSNQPQHF
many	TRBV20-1	CSARQGVGYGYTF
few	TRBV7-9	CASRHNRLADREEQFF
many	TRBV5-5	CASVRVSPYEQYF
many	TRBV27	CASSFGTANTEAFF
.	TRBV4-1	CASSHTGPRERGAFF
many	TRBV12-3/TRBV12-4	CASSSGIEDNEQFF
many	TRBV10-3	CAISVRLAGESGELFF
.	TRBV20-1	CSAAGTKGFGETQYF
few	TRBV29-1	CSVLRTMGETQYF
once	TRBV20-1	CSAQKTSGLSYEQYF
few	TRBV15	CATSSTRTAGEQYF
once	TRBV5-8	CASSFLGNSQPQHF
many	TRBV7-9	CASRQGLEQYF
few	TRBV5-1	CASSWLTLQETQYF